Sequencing of this T cell receptor (beta chain) was carried out in a study of cytomegalovirus exposure and HLA in healthy donors (dated by TCRdb to 2016 to 2017). The study in broad terms: In an earlier analysis of 587 of the donors, around 300 Gb of sequence data and approximately 100 million unique TCR beta sequences from about 190 million T cells were reported. To predict cytomegalovirus infection status, the study brought together high-throughput TCR immunosequencing, statistical association of individual TCRs with disease status, and machine learning. Donor age, sex, ethnicity and CMV serostatus were compiled alongside the repertoire data. Among around 400 genotyped donors of the cohort, an average of roughly 230,000 unique TCR beta nucleotide sequences was sequenced per donor, of which approximately 19% were non-productive. An early release that covered fewer than 750 HLA-typed donors contained about 300 gigabases of sequencing data and roughly 84 million unique TCR sequences. Among the approximately 400 genotyped donors, about 83% belonged to the genetic ancestry cluster associated with self-reported Caucasian donors. In the later analysis, no new phenotypic data were used to find candidate immune exposures; instead, reliance was placed on TCR beta sequences and their occurrence across donors. Roughly five DR-DQ haplotypes were handled as single units for association and clustering, since linkage in the cohort was strong. A later analysis re-analyzed previously published TCR beta repertoires from approximately 700 donors and added high-resolution HLA genotyping to study TCR occurrence patterns. The number of donors typed differed by locus, with 629-630 for A, B, C, DRB1 and DQB1, roughly 520 for DQA1, approximately 580 for DPA1, and some 440 for DPB1. Every discovery cohort repertoire had been produced on one sequencing platform. An earlier analysis of several hundred of the donors used high-throughput TCR beta sequencing to judge whether each TCR beta V gene segment behaved as functional or pseudogenic. In a later genetic analysis, genome-wide SNP genotypes for about 55% of the 666 donors were used, and that subset was treated as a discovery cohort. HLA typing covered class I and class II loci at four-digit resolution. The study aimed to test whether cataloging public T cell receptors could reveal signatures of past pathogen exposure. Besides the first cohort of under 700 subjects, a separate validation cohort made up of 90 to 150 different subjects was used. The study used immunosequencing to profile the T cell repertoires of approximately 650 subjects and linked those repertoires to cytomegalovirus serostatus.

The cohort comprised hundreds of healthy bone marrow donors. All cohort members were sampled while nominally healthy, although unrecorded immune exposures were likely present. The donor was CMV seronegative and was included in the group of several hundred seronegative cohort members. Every donor gave a peripheral blood sample, and the peripheral blood mononuclear cells from that sample were used for TCR beta sequencing. Genomic DNA was extracted from the blood cell samples with the Qiagen DNeasy Blood Extraction Kit. What the study reported, not specific to this receptor: In a later analysis, the rate of TCR association differed among HLA loci, with DRB1 alleles having the most associated TCRs and HLA-C alleles having the fewest. This cohort had only TCR beta chains sequenced, and the lack of alpha or paired-chain data limited which features could be detected. The study listed 164 TCR beta chains as associated with cytomegalovirus. The classifier was reported to diagnose cytomegalovirus status with high specificity and sensitivity in both the original and validation cohorts. An earlier analysis of approximately 570 of the donors showed that most TCR beta V segments appeared in productive rearrangements either about 87% or about 30% of the time, which broadly matched IMGT annotations. According to a later analysis, parvovirus B19, influenza, CMV and Epstein-Barr virus appeared linked to several top co-occurrence clusters. Strong co-occurrence of HLA alleles, especially DR and DQ, made assigning TCR associations to individual alleles difficult. CMV serostatus was the only immune exposure information available for the cohort. The authors suggested that the approach could potentially be generalized to other disease states and immunological phenotypes. In vitro tests confirmed that a few of the cytomegalovirus-associated TCR beta chains recognize cytomegalovirus antigens. V-gene and J-gene trimming of TCR beta chains was associated with a missense DCLRE1C variant in a later genetic analysis, and the association was replicated in an independent cohort. Because counts were too low, about 17 rarely observed V segments, including chromosome 9 orphons, were excluded from the earlier analysis of around 640 of the donors. A cluster of highly shared sequence variants was judged likely to represent a technical artifact of the sequencing pipeline. While some public TCRs were present in many individuals, most TCR sequences turned up only very rarely across donors. A further reported finding was that TCR beta sequences accurately predicted the HLA-A and HLA-B alleles for most subjects in the first cohort. A later analysis associated 15,000 to 20,000 TCR beta sequences with specific HLA alleles at a false discovery rate of 0.05. Because HLA typing was missing for some donors at each locus, association tests included only the typed subset. Some IMGT-functional V segments, including TRBV6-2 and TRBV6-3, could not be distinguished by the 87-base-pair reads and were therefore excluded. Correlated functional status among segregating V segments might be attributable to linkage disequilibrium, but an unknown experimental factor could not be ruled out. Sequencing depth was assumed to be roughly uniform across donors in the presence/absence analyses, though that assumption may not hold. A later analysis found that most CMV-associated TCR beta chains appeared HLA-restricted, with HLA associations seemingly driven largely by CMV exposure. Compared with equally common non-associated chains, HLA-associated TCR beta chains in a later analysis were more clonally expanded and had lower generation probabilities. Compared with the approximately 700-donor mean, donors in an Asian-associated ancestry cluster had fewer N-insertions in productive TCRs, according to a later genetic analysis.

Notes on this clone: Its cognate antigen has yet to be identified. No per-base quality is available; no much larger clone lies one base away.

Library prep was done by the immunoSEQ multiplex PCR assay. A mixture of 60 forward primers for TCR Vbeta segments and 13 reverse primers for TCR Jbeta segments was used in the multiplex PCR. A multiplex PCR assay on genomic DNA amplified the CDR3 region of rearranged TCR beta genes. Amplified TCR beta libraries were sequenced as 87-base-pair reads on the Illumina HiSeq System. The published analysis was carried out like this. Across the 670 or so repertoires, a later analysis counted around 80 million unique TCR beta chains, roughly 11 million of which were shared by at least two donors. A nearest-neighbor algorithm error-corrected the raw reads and collapsed the reads into unique sequences, merging closely related sequences to remove PCR and sequencing errors. CDR3 sequences were aligned to IMGT reference sequences to assign V, D and J gene segments. For a sequence to be retained, a match of at least six nucleotides was required to both a V gene segment and a J gene segment. Rearrangements were classified as productive when the CDR3 lacked stop codons and remained in frame with V and J, and all other rearrangements were classified as non-productive. CDR3 was defined by IMGT convention, running from the second conserved V-encoded cysteine to the conserved J-encoded phenylalanine. In an earlier analysis of more than 550 of the donors, sequences lacking an unambiguous match to a single V gene segment were excluded. In an earlier analysis of roughly 600 of the donors, a V segment was called functional when productive rearrangements were above 56.7%, and segregating when the standard deviation between donors exceeded 5%. A statistical classification framework was built for diagnosing cytomegalovirus status from the catalog of TCR beta chain sequences. V and J gene assignment, in a later analysis, came from comparing TCR nucleotide sequences with IMGT/GENE-DB human TR gene sequences. The TCRdist pipeline was used in a later analysis to assign CDR3 sequences and most-parsimonious VDJ recombination scenarios. In a later analysis, each TCR beta chain was defined by its CDR3 amino acid sequence together with its V-gene family, and reads lacking a unique V-gene family were excluded. As a way to deal with suspected cross-contamination and a sequencing artifact, a later analysis dropped 640 or so nucleotide sequences that were highly shared and had low generation probability. For each public chain, a later analysis derived a clonal expansion index from normalized ranks of inferred template counts within each repertoire. In a later analysis, generation probabilities were computed with a VDJ recombination model fitted to out-of-frame rearrangements, and the resulting probabilities were checked against IGoR. In a later analysis, TCR-TCR, TCR-HLA and TCR-CMV co-occurrence was scored with hypergeometric tests, and a repertoire-size bias correction was applied to TCR pairs. To estimate false discovery rates, a later analysis permuted the HLA or CMV assignments 20 times. In a later analysis, co-occurring TCRs were grouped using DBSCAN, and TCRdist sequence similarity was added for clustering within HLA-allele-positive subsets. Repertoires with fewer than 30,000 or more than 120,000 public chains were left out of co-occurrence clustering, as were about 5 repertoires with anomalous nucleotide sharing. TCRdb took this table from immuneACCESS and kept in-frame rearrangements with V and J called. Such tables lack part of the clones; where checked against another copy, unresolved V genes explain under half of the gap, and the rest is unexplained. That table is the source of V, J and clone size, and D and trimming were worked out from the DNA. The sample table holds 90,000 to 95,000 clones, of which around 77% were seen once. Roughly 0.6% of the sample is held by the ten biggest clonotypes.

In the germline V gene, CDR1 corresponds to SGDLS and CDR2 to YYNGEE. There are 14 amino acids in the CDR3, from cysteine to phenylalanine inclusive. CDR3 DNA only is kept here, 42 bases in frame from base 1. After removal of 3 bases from V and 7 bases from J, the junction retains 5 bases not matched to a gene. Recombination joined TRBV9 with TRBJ1-4; 8 bases in the middle match TRBD1. The source material was PBMCs. This receptor was identified in a young man in good health and CMV-seronegative. The DNA reads as follows: TGTGCCAGCAGCGACACAGGGGGTTCTGAAAAACTGTTTTTT. It codes for CASSDTGGSEKLFF.